These 32 T cell receptor beta chains share one sample of origin, sequenced in a study of control samples from healthy donors and cancer patients. Some clones are missing from TCRdb's copy, which holds only in-frame ones; the method was immunoSEQ multiplex PCR. The sample has about 130,000 clones; about nine tenths are singletons. The sequenced sample consisted of blood. The receptors shown here come from a man younger than 35 in good health.

The gene calls are TRBV5-4 and TRBJ2-2; possibly TRBD2 for D (5 bases). CDR3 length equals 17 residues. The V end was cut by 4 bases, the J end by 2 bases, with 18 bases between. Germline lookup yields CDR1 SGHNT and CDR2 YYREEE (reference sequence). CDR3 coding DNA: TGTGCCAGCAGCCGACTAAAAACGACATACAACACCGGGGAGCTGTTTTTT. Amino acids: CASSRLKTTYNTGELFF.

This clone was observed once. The chain combines TRBV7-7 with TRBJ2-1, with 13 bases identical to TRBD2. The germline CDR1 and CDR2 sequences are SSHAT and FNYEAQ (reference sequence). The J segment lost 9 bases and the V segment lost 5 bases, leaving 7 bases of the junction unmatched. The CDR3 runs to 15 residues. The DNA for the CDR3 is TGTGCCAGCAGCCCGACTAGCGGGGGGATGGGTGAGCAGTTCTTC. Protein: CASSPTSGGMGEQFF.

V gene TRBV2 combines with J gene TRBJ2-2; tentative D call: TRBD2 (6 bases). The V and J ends lost 2 bases and 3 bases respectively, with 10 bases between them. The CDR3 loop spans 15 amino acids. Germline V gene sequence: CDR1 SNHLY, CDR2 FYNNEI. CDR3 DNA: TGTGCCAGCAGTGAATTGGCGGGACACACCGGGGAGCTGTTTTTT. Its protein is CASSELAGHTGELFF.

The J gene is TRBJ2-3, the V gene TRBV18; tentatively, D is TRBD1 (5 bases). CDR1 is KGHSH, CDR2 LQKENI, per germline. The CDR3 extends over 13 amino acids. The V end was cut by 2 bases, the J end by 3 bases, with 6 bases between. Here the CDR3 DNA reads TGTGCCAGCTCACCAGACAGAACAGATACGCAGTATTTT. Amino acid sequence: CASSPDRTDTQYF.

The chain uses TRBV6-6 and TRBJ2-7, with 9 bases matching TRBD1. CDR3 length: 15 amino acids. Germline V lookup: CDR1 MNHNY, CDR2 SVGAGI (reference sequence). V was clipped by 5 bases and J by 0 bases; unmatched bases: 5. The CDR3 nucleotides read TGTGCCAGCAGTAACCCGGGACAGGGCTCCTACGAGCAGTACTTC. It codes for CASSNPGQGSYEQYF.

The chain is built from TRBV4-1 and TRBJ2-2; unclear D gene. CDR3 length: 15 amino acids. V dropped 5 bases and J dropped 0 bases, with 10 bases sitting between them. Germline V CDR1 and CDR2: MGHRA, YSYEKL. CDR3 protein: CASSLVETNTGELFF. The CDR3 DNA reads as TGCGCCAGCAGCTTGGTAGAAACGAACACCGGGGAGCTGTTTTTT.

The rearrangement links TRBV19 to TRBJ1-5; 7 bases are shared with TRBD1. Germline values: CDR1 LNHDA, CDR2 SQIVND (reference sequence). J was trimmed by 4 bases and V by 1 base; bases with no gene match: 10. CDR3 length: 17 residues. CDR3 nucleotides: TGTGCCAGTAGTATAGGAGTTTTCCGGGACAGAAATCAGCCCCAGCATTTT. Translated, it gives CASSIGVFRDRNQPQHF.

This clone was counted a single time. The chain uses TRBV4-1 and TRBJ2-7; no clear D. The germline V gene encodes CDR1 MGHRA and CDR2 YSYEKL. This CDR3 is 12 amino acids long. V was cut by 4 bases and J by 7 bases, with 11 bases left in between. This CDR3 is CASSRLAGEQYF. For the CDR3, the DNA is TGCGCCAGCAGCCGTCTCGCTGGGGAGCAGTACTTC.

The J gene is TRBJ2-7, the V gene TRBV4-2, with TRBD1 matching 7 bases. Per the germline V gene, CDR1 is LGHNA and CDR2 is YNFKEQ. The V gene end was trimmed by 4 bases and the J gene end by 3 bases; junction bases not matched to a gene: 9. The CDR3 consists of 15 residues. This CDR3 reads CASSPARAGGYEQYF. The CDR3 nucleotides are TGTGCCAGCAGCCCCGCCCGGGCAGGGGGCTACGAGCAGTACTTC.

The V call is TRBV9, the J call TRBJ1-2; possible D gene TRBD1, 6 bases. Looked up from germline, CDR1 is SGDLS and CDR2 is YYNGEE. The V end lost 0 bases, the J end lost 4 bases, and 19 bases lay between the germline ends. The CDR3 covers 17 residues. CDR3 in DNA: TGTGCCAGCAGCGTAGATGGGGATGGGGGCAGACTCTATGGCTACACCTTC. Amino acid sequence: CASSVDGDGGRLYGYTF.

The rearrangement links TRBV5-4 to TRBJ1-1; perhaps TRBD1 as D (6 bases). V was clipped by 0 bases and J by 1 base, with 16 bases between them. Germline assignment: CDR1 SGHNT and CDR2 YYREEE (reference sequence). This CDR3 region has 17 residues. CDR3 protein: CASSLGRGPGANTEAFF. The CDR3 DNA follows: TGTGCCAGCAGCTTGGGTAGGGGTCCAGGGGCGAACACTGAAGCTTTCTTT.

The chain combines TRBV7-6 with TRBJ2-3; D unclear. V was cut by 5 bases and J by 0 bases, with 3 bases left in between. The CDR3 is 12 residues long. In germline, CDR1 is SGHVS, CDR2 FNYEAQ. The CDR3 nucleotides read TGTGCCAGCAGCGAAAGCACAGATACGCAGTATTTT. It is translated as CASSESTDTQYF. Full variable domain (missing parts from reference TRBV7-6 and TRBJ2-3): GAGVSQSPRYKVTKRGQDVALRCDPISGHVSLYWYRQALGQGPEFLTYFNYEAQQDKSGLPNDRFSAERPEGSISTLTIQRTEQRDSAMYRCASSESTDTQYFGPGTRLTVL.

J is TRBJ2-5 and V is TRBV7-2; no clear D gene. V was cut by 2 bases and J by 2 bases, with 6 bases left in between. Germline V lookup: CDR1 SGHTA, CDR2 FQGNSA. CDR3 length: 13 amino acids. CDR3 amino acids: CASSLNAQETQYF. The CDR3 nucleotides read TGTGCCAGCAGCTTAAATGCACAAGAGACCCAGTACTTC.

The chain couples TRBV15 to TRBJ1-3; the match to TRBD1 covers 9 bases. This CDR3 is 17 amino acids long. V lost 6 bases to trimming and J lost 2 bases; unmatched junction nucleotides: 11. From germline, CDR1 is LNHNV and CDR2 YYDKDF (reference sequence). The CDR3: CATRPRGTGSPGNTIYF. CDR3 nucleotides: TGTGCCACCAGACCCAGAGGGACAGGGTCCCCTGGAAACACCATATATTTT.

The genes are TRBV10-3 and TRBJ1-1, with D unclear. The germline V gene encodes CDR1 ENHRY and CDR2 SYGVKD. V lost 3 bases and J lost 5, with 13 bases in between. This CDR3 contains 14 residues. The CDR3, as DNA: TGTGCCATCAGTGAAGAACGGTACGGTACTGAAGCTTTCTTT. As protein: CAISEERYGTEAFF.

This chain uses TRBV11-2 with TRBJ1-6; D gene uncertain. CDR3 length: 15 residues. CDR1 SGHAT and CDR2 FQNNGV come from the germline V gene. V was pared by 7 bases and J by 3 bases, with 13 bases between. CDR3: CASTPSAFYNSPLHF. The CDR3 coding sequence is TGTGCCAGCACCCCATCAGCCTTCTATAATTCACCCCTCCACTTT.

The rearrangement uses TRBV9 and TRBJ1-4, with 7 bases that match TRBD1. The V gene end was trimmed by 0 bases and the J gene end by 6 bases; junction bases not matched to a gene: 5. Germline-derived CDR1 and CDR2 are SGDLS and YYNGEE. The CDR3 loop spans 15 amino acids. The DNA for the CDR3 is TGTGCCAGCAGCGTAGAAGGGACAGAGGATGAAAAACTGTTTTTT. Residues: CASSVEGTEDEKLFF. The complete variable domain, with remaining parts taken from reference TRBV9 and TRBJ1-4, reads DSGVTQTPKHLITATGQRVTLRCSPRSGDLSVYWYQQSLDQGLQFLIQYYNGEERAKGNILERFSAQQFPDLHSELNLSSLELGDSALYFCASSVEGTEDEKLFFGSGTQLSVL.

The genes are TRBV4-1 and TRBJ2-7, with D possibly being TRBD1 (5 bases). Germline CDR1 MGHRA, CDR2 YSYEKL. This CDR3 contains 15 residues. Trimming shortened V by 1 base and J by 4 bases, and 14 bases separated the two germline ends. CDR3 bases: TGCGCCAGCAGCCAAGGCGAATCTCAGGGTTACGAGCAGTACTTC. The encoded protein is CASSQGESQGYEQYF.

This rearrangement joins TRBV24-1 to TRBJ2-3; D call uncertain. CDR1 is KGHDR and CDR2 is SFDVKD in the germline V gene. The V end lost 1 base, the J end lost 2 bases, and 0 bases lay between the germline ends. The CDR3 is made up of 12 amino acids. The CDR3 DNA sequence: TGTGCCACCAGTGATTTCACAGATACGCAGTATTTT. It is translated as CATSDFTDTQYF.

The chain recombines TRBV11-2 with TRBJ1-6; D not certain. The germline gives CDR1 SGHAT, CDR2 FQNNGV. Trimming pared 1 base from V and 11 bases from J, leaving 9 bases between. This CDR3 region has 13 residues. In DNA form, the CDR3 reads TGTGCCAGCAGCTTAGTGGCAGTCCCACCCCTCCACTTT. Protein product: CASSLVAVPPLHF.

A single count supports this clone. J is TRBJ2-1 and V is TRBV25-1; tentatively, D is TRBD1 (6 bases). CDR3 length: 13 amino acids. Between the trimmed V and J ends, which lost 2 bases and 10 bases, there was a span of 12 bases. Germline CDR1 reads MGHDK; CDR2 reads SYGVNS. The chain's CDR3 is CASSERQAGEQFF. The CDR3 DNA follows: TGTGCCAGCAGTGAACGACAGGCCGGGGAGCAGTTCTTC.

The J gene is TRBJ2-5, the V gene TRBV7-9; TRBD2 matches 9 bases. Germline CDR1 SEHNR, CDR2 FQNEAQ (reference sequence). With 5 bases clipped from V and 5 bases from J, the junction kept 12 bases outside the gene matches. The CDR3 spans 16 residues. The CDR3 coding sequence is TGTGCCAGCAGCACTATAGCGGGGGAGTCCGCGGAGACCCAGTACTTC. Translated, it gives CASSTIAGESAETQYF. Filled out from reference TRBV7-9 and TRBJ2-5, the complete variable domain reads DTGVSQNPRHKITKRGQNVTFRCDPISEHNRLYWYRQTLGQGPEFLTYFQNEAQLEKSRLLSDRFSAERPKGSFSTLEIQRTEQGDSAMYLCASSTIAGESAETQYFGPGTRLLVL.

The chain employs TRBV5-1 and TRBJ2-2; 10 bases fit TRBD1. The germline V gene encodes CDR1 SGHRS and CDR2 YFSETQ. The CDR3 loop spans 15 amino acids. V lost 4 bases, J lost 5 bases, and 5 bases stayed unmatched. The CDR3 protein is CASSLRQGATGELFF. In nucleotides, the CDR3 is TGCGCCAGCAGCCTTAGACAGGGGGCGACCGGGGAGCTGTTTTTT. Looking up the rest from reference TRBV5-1 and TRBJ2-2 gives the full variable domain: KAGVTQTPRYLIKTRGQQVTLSCSPISGHRSVSWYQQTPGQGLQFLFEYFSETQRNKGNFPGRFSGRQFSNSRSEMNVSTLELGDSALYLCASSLRQGATGELFFGEGSRLTVL.

V usage is TRBV19 and J usage is TRBJ1-2, with 8 bases matching TRBD1. The CDR3 loop spans 13 amino acids. Unmatched junction bases numbered 7, after V lost 6 bases and J lost 7 bases. Germline values: CDR1 LNHDA, CDR2 SQIVND (reference sequence). CDR3 in amino acids: CASRPTGESGYTF. CDR3 nucleotides: TGTGCCAGTAGGCCGACAGGGGAAAGTGGCTACACCTTC.

The rearrangement joins TRBV7-9 to TRBJ1-3; D gene uncertain. Germline V gives CDR1 SEHNR, CDR2 FQNEAQ (reference sequence). V dropped 5 bases and J dropped 7 bases, with 18 bases sitting between them. This CDR3 has 15 residues. The CDR3 bases are TGTGCCAGCAGCCCCCAAGTCCAGCGATCGAACACCATATATTTT. Protein sequence: CASSPQVQRSNTIYF.

This clone was recorded a few times. This chain uses TRBV3-1 (or the pseudogene TRBV3-2) with TRBJ1-6; TRBD1 might be the D (5 bases). There are 18 residues in the CDR3. Deletions cut 1 base from V and 0 bases from J, with 13 bases between. Germline V CDR1 and CDR2: LGHDT, YNNKEL (reference sequence). The CDR3 DNA sequence: TGTGCCAGCAGCCAAGTACCAGGGCCGAGCTCCTATAATTCACCCCTCCACTTT. This gives the protein CASSQVPGPSSYNSPLHF.

Concerning this clone: The sample has other DNA sequences that encode this CDR3 too. V usage is TRBV12-3 or TRBV12-4 and J usage is TRBJ2-1, with D unresolved. V was trimmed by 3 bases and J by 7 bases, leaving 7 bases between them. The CDR3 is 12 amino acids. The CDR3 DNA is TGTGCCAGCAGTTTGGGCTCAAATGAGCAGTTCTTC. Amino acids: CASSLGSNEQFF.

The chain employs TRBV30 and TRBJ1-2; D uncertain. The CDR3 is made up of 14 amino acids. Trimming took 3 bases from V and 5 from J, leaving 16 bases between them. Germline V lookup: CDR1 GTSNPN, CDR2 SVGIG (reference sequence). The CDR3: CAWRQTPAKYGYTF. CDR3 bases: TGTGCCTGGAGGCAGACCCCTGCAAAATATGGCTACACCTTC.

This clone came up once. The genes are TRBV5-5 and TRBJ1-6; 8 bases match TRBD1. V shed 2 bases, J shed 0 bases, and the junction held 4 bases outside the gene matches. CDR3 size: 17 residues. The germline V gene has CDR1 SGHKS and CDR2 YYEKEE (reference sequence). CDR3 protein: CASSFSDRGSYNSPLHF. The CDR3 bases are TGTGCCAGCAGCTTCAGCGACAGGGGCTCCTATAATTCACCCCTCCACTTT.

The chain links TRBV12-3 or TRBV12-4 to TRBJ2-1, with TRBD1 matching over 8 bases. The V and J ends lost 6 bases and 8 bases, in that order; junction bases with no gene match: 6. There are 13 residues in the CDR3. The CDR3 here is CASSLGQGDEQFF. The CDR3 DNA is TGTGCCAGCAGCCTCGGACAGGGAGATGAGCAGTTCTTC.

This sequence joins TRBV10-1 and TRBJ1-2, with D maybe TRBD1 (5 bases). Looked up from germline, CDR1 is WNHNN and CDR2 is SYGVQD (reference sequence). The CDR3 spans 13 residues. Trimming took off 6 bases at V and 1 base at J, with 9 bases between the two ends. CDR3 nucleotides: TGCGCCAGCAGATCCGACAGTAACTATGGCTACACCTTC. This encodes CASRSDSNYGYTF.

The rearrangement links TRBV12-3 or TRBV12-4 to TRBJ1-1, with D hard to call. CDR3 length: 11 residues. V was clipped by 6 bases and J by 8 bases, with 10 bases between them. This chain's CDR3 is CASSRGGEAFF. The CDR3 DNA reads as TGTGCCAGCAGCCGGGGAGGGGAAGCTTTCTTT.